This is a list of T cell receptor beta chains from one sample in a study of blood T cell repertoires in COVID-19. This table comes from immunoSEQ multiplex PCR, and its TCRdb copy is limited to in-frame clones, with some not included. The sample contains 150,000 or so clones, around 89% of which appear only once. The sequenced sample was peripheral blood. These receptor sequences come from a man aged 18 to 30 with COVID-19, enrolled during active disease. The CDR3 runs from the conserved cysteine through the conserved F or W. The D gene is left open where the match is weak. Size is omitted from some rows. Given values are once, few, many or a class for expanded clones.

TRBJ2-3 17 TRBV27 - few CASSLSNWLTSTDTQYF TGTGCCAGCAGTTTATCGAACTGGCTGACTAGCACAGATACGCAGTATTTT
TRBJ1-1 12 TRBV30 - - CAWTPFRAGAFF TGTGCCTGGACCCCTTTCAGGGCTGGCGCTTTCTTT
TRBJ2-1 18 TRBV7-8 TRBD2 - CASSFPSPRTSGKNEQFF TGTGCCAGCAGCTTCCCGTCCCCTCGGACTAGCGGGAAGAATGAGCAGTTCTTC
TRBJ1-4 15 TRBV28 TRBD1 few CASRKAGTGDEKLFF TGTGCCAGCAGAAAGGCTGGGACAGGTGACGAAAAACTGTTTTTT
TRBJ2-5 13 TRBV12-3/TRBV12-4 - few CASTYGRVATQYF TGTGCCAGCACGTACGGGCGGGTGGCGACCCAGTACTTC
TRBJ2-5 14 TRBV28 TRBD1 - CASSSTDREETQYF TGTGCCAGCAGTTCCACGGACAGGGAAGAGACCCAGTACTTC
TRBJ2-1 17 TRBV11-3 TRBD2 - CASSLRSRTSGSNEQFF TGTGCCAGCAGCCTCCGATCCCGGACTAGCGGGAGTAATGAGCAGTTCTTC
TRBJ2-5 15 TRBV28 TRBD1 - CASSPPDRWGETQYF TGTGCCAGCAGTCCCCCGGACAGGTGGGGAGAGACCCAGTACTTC
TRBJ2-5 13 TRBV7-8 TRBD1 - CASSKPGQGAQYF TGTGCCAGCAGTAAGCCGGGACAGGGGGCTCAGTACTTC
TRBJ2-1 17 TRBV3-1/TRBV3-2 TRBD2 - CASSPTSGRDSYNEQFF TGTGCCAGCAGCCCCACTAGCGGGAGGGACTCCTACAATGAGCAGTTCTTC
TRBJ1-1 15 TRBV15 - - CATSRRVRTNTEAFF TGTGCCACCAGCAGGAGGGTCAGGACGAACACTGAAGCTTTCTTT
TRBJ1-1 12 TRBV29-1 - - CSVAGINTEAFF TGCAGCGTAGCAGGGATCAACACTGAAGCTTTCTTT
TRBJ2-1 14 TRBV19 TRBD2 - CASNGGEGLNEQFF TGTGCCAGTAATGGCGGGGAGGGGCTCAATGAGCAGTTCTTC
TRBJ2-7 15 TRBV30 TRBD2 - CAWSVAGASGYEQYF TGTGCCTGGAGTGTCGCCGGGGCTAGCGGTTACGAGCAGTACTTC
TRBJ2-5 15 TRBV5-6 TRBD2 - CASSPSGGLKKTQYF TGTGCCAGCAGCCCTTCGGGGGGGCTTAAAAAGACCCAGTACTTC
TRBJ2-3 18 TRBV19 TRBD2 - CASSPHSTSGRAEDTQYF TGTGCCAGTAGTCCCCACTCAACTAGCGGGAGGGCCGAAGATACGCAGTATTTT
TRBJ2-2 13 TRBV4-3 - - CASSPGRRGELFF TGCGCCAGCAGCCCTGGACGGAGGGGGGAGCTGTTTTTT
TRBJ2-1 15 TRBV6-5 - - CASSSGGQPYNEQFF TGTGCCAGCAGTTCGGGAGGACAGCCCTACAATGAGCAGTTCTTC
TRBJ1-1 16 TRBV12-5 TRBD1 - CASGLEPGQGARGAFF TGTGCTAGTGGTTTGGAACCGGGACAGGGGGCGCGGGGAGCTTTCTTT
TRBJ2-1 12 TRBV29-1 - - CSVDLQGYEQFF TGCAGCGTTGACTTGCAGGGTTATGAGCAGTTCTTC
TRBJ2-2 16 TRBV7-3 TRBD2 - CASSLGLAGAVGELFF TGTGCCAGCAGCCTGGGACTAGCGGGAGCAGTCGGGGAGCTGTTTTTT
TRBJ2-1 21 TRBV14 - - CASSQESAAHLLPVPYNEQFF TGTGCCAGCAGCCAAGAATCCGCGGCCCACCTACTGCCGGTACCCTACAATGAGCAGTTCTTC
TRBJ2-1 14 TRBV7-3 TRBD2 - CASTVSGGSNEQFF TGTGCCAGCACCGTGTCTGGCGGGAGCAATGAGCAGTTCTTC
TRBJ2-7 15 TRBV11-2 TRBD2 - CASSSGLAGGYEQYF TGTGCCAGCAGCTCGGGACTAGCGGGAGGGTACGAGCAGTACTTC
TRBJ2-1 18 TRBV3-1/TRBV3-2 TRBD2 - CASSLWSSGRAKGNEQFF TGTGCCAGCAGCCTTTGGTCTAGCGGGAGGGCCAAGGGCAATGAGCAGTTCTTC
TRBJ2-1 15 TRBV3-1/TRBV3-2 TRBD2 - CASRSPGGGREKKFF TGTGCCAGCCGCAGCCCGGGGGGTGGGCGGGAGAAGAAGTTCTTC
TRBJ1-3 16 TRBV25-1 TRBD1 - CASSERDRSSGNTIYF TGTGCCAGCAGTGAGCGGGACAGGAGCTCTGGAAACACCATATATTTT
TRBJ2-1 15 TRBV19 TRBD2 - CASRPGLAGYNEQFF TGTGCCAGTAGGCCCGGACTAGCGGGGTACAATGAGCAGTTCTTC
TRBJ2-1 13 TRBV7-9 - - CASSPVSGSEQFF TGTGCCAGCAGCCCTGTCAGCGGCAGCGAGCAGTTCTTC
TRBJ1-5 16 TRBV6-2/TRBV6-3 - - CASSYTIGQINQPQHF TGTGCCAGCAGTTACACAATTGGACAGATCAATCAGCCCCAGCATTTT
TRBJ2-1 16 TRBV7-3 TRBD2 - CASSLASGRAIYEQFF TGTGCCAGCAGCTTAGCTAGCGGGAGGGCCATATATGAGCAGTTCTTC
TRBJ2-7 13 TRBV5-4 TRBD2 - CASSLLGGDEQYF TGTGCCAGCAGCTTGCTGGGGGGGGACGAGCAGTACTTC
TRBJ2-1 16 TRBV14 TRBD2 - CASSQEAAGVGGEQFF TGTGCCAGCAGCCAAGAGGCAGCGGGAGTAGGTGGTGAGCAGTTCTTC
TRBJ1-1 14 TRBV27 - - CASSPATGGTEAFF TGTGCCAGCAGTCCTGCAACGGGGGGGACTGAAGCTTTCTTT
TRBJ1-3 14 TRBV27 - - CASSLGRGGNTIYF TGTGCCAGCAGTTTGGGCAGGGGTGGAAACACCATATATTTT
TRBJ2-2 12 TRBV9 - - CASSGRGRELFF TGTGCCAGCAGCGGGCGCGGAAGGGAGCTGTTTTTT